The TCR beta chain under discussion was sequenced for a study of blood T cells in healthy people across ages. Primed by a sample-barcoded 5' primer and a J-beta primer mix, a second PCR proceeded for about 7 to 11 cycles. TCRdb recomputed calls from the 5' RACE reads with MiXCR, one row per CDR3 protein. The table has over a million distinct CDR3 sequences, roughly two fifths seen once; the top ten hold just over 4%. The sample holds many counts of this clonotype. This CDR3 is built from 16 residues. V lost 1 base to trimming and J lost 2 bases; unmatched junction nucleotides: 3. CDR1 and CDR2 from the germline V gene are MGHDK and SYGVNS.

The sequencing input was blood. The chain uses TRBV25-1 and TRBJ2-1; 9 bases fit TRBD2. The sequence derives from a woman younger than 35 in good health. The chain's CDR3 is CASSELRGGAYNEQFF. Here the CDR3 DNA reads TGTGCCAGCAGTGAATTGCGGGGGGGTGCCTACAATGAGCAGTTCTTC.